Listed below are T cell receptor beta chains from one sample, sequenced in a study of shared clonotypes between healthy human individuals. Sequenced by immunoSEQ multiplex PCR; TCRdb stores in-frame clones only, minus some. In the table there are approximately 1,500,000 clones, roughly 96% of which are singletons. Sequenced: naive CD4+ T cells sorted from blood. The receptors come from a man between 25 and 39 years old in good health. Both conserved end residues are part of each CDR3. D genes are given only for firm matches. Only part of the rows carry a size: once, few, many, or a class if the clone is expanded.

v_call,j_call,d_call,clone_size,cdr3_nt,cdr3_aa
TRBV2,TRBJ2-2,TRBD2,.,TGTGCCAGCAGAGGACTAGCGGGAGTCAACGGGGAGCTGTTTTTT,CASRGLAGVNGELFF
TRBV5-4,TRBJ2-2,.,.,TGTGCCAGCAGCGTCCAGGGGTCCGGGGAGCTGTTTTTT,CASSVQGSGELFF
TRBV6-1,TRBJ1-4,.,.,TGTGCCAGCAGAGTCGGCAGGCGTAATGAAAAACTGTTTTTT,CASRVGRRNEKLFF
TRBV20-1,TRBJ1-1,TRBD1,.,TGCAGTGCTACAGGGGGCGCGGGGGCTTTCTTT,CSATGGAGAFF
TRBV18,TRBJ2-7,.,.,TGTGCCAGCTCACACGCCAGCAGGGCCTACGAGCAGTACTTC,CASSHASRAYEQYF
TRBV7-9,TRBJ2-3,.,.,TGTGCCAGCAGCCGCTACAGCACAGATACGCAGTATTTT,CASSRYSTDTQYF
TRBV2,TRBJ2-5,.,.,TGTGCCAGCACTGGTCTACCCCAAGAGACCCAGTACTTC,CASTGLPQETQYF
TRBV29-1,TRBJ2-1,.,.,TGCAGCGTTGAAGATCGCGACAATGAGCAGTTCTTC,CSVEDRDNEQFF
TRBV7-2,TRBJ2-3,.,.,TGTGCCAGCAGCCTTAACGGGCCATCGCAGGGTACGCAGTATTTT,CASSLNGPSQGTQYF
TRBV27,TRBJ2-7,TRBD1,.,TGTGCCAGCAGTATAGGGTGGGGACAGCAGACCTACGAGCAGTACTTC,CASSIGWGQQTYEQYF
TRBV9,TRBJ2-1,.,.,TGTGCCAGCAGCGGCGCAAGGTGGGGCTCCTACAATGAGCAGTTCTTC,CASSGARWGSYNEQFF
TRBV30,TRBJ1-5,.,.,TGTGCCTGGACCCCAATTGGGGATAGCAATCAGCCCCAGCATTTT,CAWTPIGDSNQPQHF
TRBV9,TRBJ1-4,.,.,TGTGCCAGCAGCGTGACAGATTATAATGAAAAACTGTTTTTT,CASSVTDYNEKLFF
TRBV10-1,TRBJ2-1,.,once,TGCGCCAGCAGTGAGTCGATAGGAGGGCTAGCGGCGAACAAAAGGGGGTACAATGAGCAGTTCTTC,CASSESIGGLAANKRGYNEQFF
TRBV5-5,TRBJ1-5,TRBD1,once,TGTGCCAGCAGCTTAGGGACAGTTTATAGCAATCAGCCCCAGCATTTT,CASSLGTVYSNQPQHF
TRBV11-2,TRBJ2-2,.,.,TGTGCCAGCAGCTGGCCCCGGACCACCGGGGAGCTGTTTTTT,CASSWPRTTGELFF
TRBV5-1,TRBJ2-5,.,.,TGCGCCAGCAGCCCTGGGGTAGCGAGAAGGGAGACCCAGTACTTC,CASSPGVARRETQYF
TRBV9,TRBJ2-7,TRBD2,.,TGTGCCAGCAGCCGAACACTTCTAGCGGGAGTACACGAGCAGTACTTC,CASSRTLLAGVHEQYF
TRBV7-8,TRBJ1-5,.,.,TGTGCCAGCAGCTCGGAGATAGATCAGCCCCAGCATTTT,CASSSEIDQPQHF